This TCR beta chain was found in a study of human T cells and chemical hapten exposure. Broader study findings: Once DPC sensitization occurred, TCRs above 1 in 1000 frequency showed no change. There was a positive correlation between PT1 expanded TCR counts and patch test score.

Note on this clonotype: Its antigen is currently unknown.

The time point denotes: patch test 3, about 24 weeks after DPC sensitization. The sample's treatment: therapeutic diphenylcyclopropenone sensitization with weekly scalp DPC. Each CDR3 protein gets one entry after TCRdb re-called the RACE reads with MiXCR. The sample holds 210,000 or so distinct CDR3 sequences, 24% seen once. This CDR3 is 16 amino acids long. V was shortened by 1 base and J by 1 base, with 13 bases between the two germline ends. The germline V gene encodes CDR1 SEHNR and CDR2 FQNEAQ (reference sequence). V gene TRBV7-9 combines with J gene TRBJ1-1; D is ambiguous. Here the sequenced sample was whole blood, taken in connection with sensitization to the hapten diphenylcyclopropenone (DPC). The TCR comes from a woman aged 40 to 50 with alopecia areata. Some clones in this sample may be carry-over from other donors' samples. The CDR3 DNA is TGTGCCAGCAGCTTAGTAGCTGGACGACCGAACACTGAAGCTTTCTTT. The encoded protein is CASSLVAGRPNTEAFF.